Below are 20 T cell receptor beta chains sequenced from a single sample in a study of blood T cells in healthy people across ages. Through a sample-barcoded 5' primer and a J-beta primer mix, a second PCR was run for roughly 6 to 11 cycles. TCRdb re-derived calls from the 5' RACE reads in MiXCR, one entry per CDR3 protein. This sample has around 1,900,000 distinct CDR3 sequences, with roughly two fifths found just once. What was sequenced was blood. The receptor set was obtained from a human donor in good health.

The J gene is TRBJ2-1, the V gene TRBV27, with D possibly TRBD2 on 5 matching bases. Trimming left V 5 bases short and J 3 bases short, with 23 bases between. This CDR3 comprises 18 residues. The V gene's germline CDR1 is MNHEY and CDR2 SMNVEV (reference sequence). For the CDR3, the DNA is TGTGCCAGCAGTCCCGCCGAGGGTATCCTCCTAAACTACAATGAGCAGTTCTTC. It yields the protein CASSPAEGILLNYNEQFF.

In the case of this clonotype: This may come from a read error, since a much larger clone is one base off. The chain couples TRBV6-4 to TRBJ1-2, with 7 bases lining up with TRBD1. The CDR3 loop spans 15 amino acids. CDR1 and CDR2 (germline): MRHNA, SNTAGT. CDR3 amino acids: CASSDTGQALYGHTF. DNA for the CDR3: TGTGCCAGCAGTGACACAGGACAGGCTCTCTATGGCCACACCTTC.

This clonotype has only a few counts. CDR3 sequence: CASSQDEASGTYEQYF. The CDR3 nucleotides read TGTGCCAGCAGCCAAGATGAGGCTAGCGGGACCTACGAGCAGTACTTC. The chain links TRBV4-2 to TRBJ2-7; 9 nucleotides align to TRBD2. V lost 0 bases, J lost 2 bases, and 5 bases stayed unmatched. Per the germline V gene, CDR1 is LGHNA and CDR2 is YNFKEQ. The CDR3 consists of 16 residues.

The rearrangement joins TRBV7-8 to TRBJ1-5; 7 nucleotides line up with TRBD1. The CDR3 length is 16 residues. Germline CDR1 reads SGHVS; CDR2 reads FQNEAQ. J gave up 2 bases and V 6 bases, and 10 bases lay outside the gene matches. The CDR3 sequence is CASSFGGGAGNQPQHF. CDR3 nucleotide sequence: TGTGCCAGCAGTTTTGGAGGGGGCGCCGGCAATCAGCCCCAGCATTTT.

The V gene is TRBV15, the J gene TRBJ2-2; D tentatively fits TRBD1 or TRBD2 (5 bases each). This CDR3 is 16 amino acids long. V lost 5 bases and J 7 bases, leaving 20 bases between the germline ends. In germline, CDR1 is LNHNV, CDR2 YYDKDF (reference sequence). CDR3 amino acids: CATSSHGAGTGGELFF. CDR3 in DNA: TGTGCCACCAGCTCCCACGGGGCAGGTACCGGCGGGGAGCTGTTTTTT. The entire variable domain, with the rest obtained from reference TRBV15 and TRBJ2-2, is as follows: DAMVIQNPRYQVTQFGKPVTLSCSQTLNHNVMYWYQQKSSQAPKLLFHYYDKDFNNEADTPDNFQSRRPNTSFCFLDIRSPGLGDTAMYLCATSSHGAGTGGELFFGEGSRLTVL.

J is TRBJ1-1 and V is TRBV5-1; D ambiguous. The CDR3 has 15 amino acids. CDR1 is SGHRS and CDR2 is YFSETQ in the germline V gene. Between the trimmed V and J ends, which lost 4 bases and 5 bases, there was a span of 18 bases. The CDR3 bases are TGCGCCAGCAGCCCCCAGTCCCCCTGGAGGACTGAAGCTTTCTTT. This gives the protein CASSPQSPWRTEAFF.

The chain links TRBV20-1 to TRBJ1-6; weak D call: TRBD1 (5 bases). This CDR3 comprises 12 residues. V was shortened by 7 bases and J by 7 bases, with 11 bases between the two germline ends. Germline V gene data show CDR1 as DFQATT and CDR2 as SNEGSKA (reference sequence). DNA for the CDR3: TGCAGTGTGGGCAGGGCGAATTCACCCCTCCACTTT. It translates to CSVGRANSPLHF.

A remark on this clonotype: A junction end diverges from the germline sequence, so it may reflect a read error. CDR3 in amino acids: CASSPTGGPRTDTRYF. In DNA form, the CDR3 reads TGTGCCAGCAGCCCGACGGGGGGGCCGCGCACAGATACGCGGTATTTT. The chain is built from TRBV4-2 and TRBJ2-3; TRBD2 agrees at 8 bases. CDR1 and CDR2 (germline): LGHNA, YNFKEQ. The CDR3 is 16 amino acids.

This chain joins TRBV2 and TRBJ2-7; D is undetermined. Trimming cost V 5 bases and J 5 bases, with 7 bases left between them. CDR1 and CDR2 from the germline V gene are SNHLY and FYNNEI. The CDR3 length is 11 residues. The CDR3 sequence is CASSRYDEQYF. The CDR3 region has the DNA TGTGCCAGCAGTAGGTACGACGAGCAGTACTTC. The full variable domain, with the rest looked up from reference TRBV2 and TRBJ2-7, is EPEVTQTPSHQVTQMGQEVILRCVPISNHLYFYWYRQILGQKVEFLVSFYNNEISEKSEIFDDQFSVERPDGSNFTLKIRSTKLEDSAMYFCASSRYDEQYFGPGTRLTVT.

The chain couples TRBV6-1 to TRBJ2-5; the match to TRBD2 covers 8 bases. Trimming took 1 base from V and 7 from J; bases not matched to a gene: 2. CDR1 MNHNS and CDR2 SASEGT come from the germline V gene. The CDR3 covers 13 residues. The CDR3 sequence is CASSEGAGGTQYF. CDR3 DNA: TGTGCCAGCAGTGAAGGGGCGGGAGGGACCCAGTACTTC.

Here the CDR3 reads CATSRSRPGGSQPQHF. The CDR3 coding sequence is TGTGCCACCAGCAGGTCCAGGCCTGGGGGGAGTCAGCCCCAGCATTTT. The chain recombines TRBV15 with TRBJ1-5, with a tentative D call TRBD1 (5 bases). Trimming cost V 3 bases and J 6 bases, with 18 bases left between them. Germline-derived CDR1 and CDR2 are LNHNV and YYDKDF (reference sequence). The CDR3 is 16 residues long.

This clonotype was counted only a few times. V and J are TRBV9 and TRBJ2-7; 12 bases match TRBD2. Germline CDR1 is SGDLS and CDR2 is YYNGEE. This CDR3 has 17 residues. The V gene end was trimmed by 3 bases and the J gene end by 4 bases; junction bases not matched to a gene: 11. CDR3 loop: CASSGLAGDLFLYEQYF. CDR3 bases: TGTGCCAGCAGCGGACTAGCGGGGGACTTATTTTTGTACGAGCAGTACTTC. Together with reference TRBV9 and TRBJ2-7, the CDR3 gives the full variable domain: DSGVTQTPKHLITATGQRVTLRCSPRSGDLSVYWYQQSLDQGLQFLIQYYNGEERAKGNILERFSAQQFPDLHSELNLSSLELGDSALYFCASSGLAGDLFLYEQYFGPGTRLTVT.

In the case of this clonotype: At one end the junction does not follow the germline gene, possibly because of a read error. This chain links TRBV4-2 with TRBJ2-4; 7 positions agree with TRBD1. The J call is in doubt because the DNA end fits TRBJ2-7 better. There are 15 residues in the CDR3. Germline-derived CDR1 and CDR2 are LGHNA and YNFKEQ. The CDR3 nucleotides are TGTACCAGCAGCCCGACAGGGCCTCCCTGCCACGAGCAGTACTTC. Its protein is CTSSPTGPPCHEQYF.

The chain links TRBV7-2 to TRBJ2-7, with 10 bases identical to TRBD1. Germline V CDR1 and CDR2: SGHTA, FQGNSA. There are 14 residues in the CDR3. V trimming: 5 bases; J trimming: 7 bases; junction bases outside the gene matches: 8. The CDR3 nucleotides read TGTGCCAGCAGCCCGCAGACAGGGGGCTGGGAGCAGTACTTC. It translates to CASSPQTGGWEQYF.

The sample holds a few counts of this clonotype. The chain joins TRBV20-1 to TRBJ2-7, with 9 bases matching TRBD1. Germline V CDR1 and CDR2: DFQATT, SNEGSKA (reference sequence). This CDR3 contains 15 residues. V was pared by 0 bases and J by 2 bases, with 5 bases of the junction left unmatched. The CDR3 loop is CSARDGDRGTYEQYF. CDR3 sequence (DNA): TGCAGTGCTAGAGATGGTGACAGGGGGACCTACGAGCAGTACTTC.

The chain has TRBV7-2 and TRBJ2-3; D may be TRBD2 (6 bases). There are 16 residues in the CDR3. Germline CDR1 is SGHTA and CDR2 is FQGNSA. Trimming removed 1 base at V and 3 bases at J, with 14 bases between. CDR3 amino acids: CASSLGSVGGTDTQYF. The DNA of the CDR3 is TGTGCCAGCAGCTTAGGTTCGGTGGGGGGAACAGATACGCAGTATTTT.

V gene TRBV24-1 combines with J gene TRBJ2-1; D possibly matches TRBD1 or TRBD2 (5 bases each). CDR1 KGHDR and CDR2 SFDVKD come from the germline V gene. Trimming took off 4 bases at V and 9 bases at J, with 12 bases between the two ends. The CDR3 is 13 residues long. The CDR3 is CATSEGSRGEQFF. As DNA, the CDR3 is TGTGCCACCAGTGAAGGGAGTAGGGGTGAGCAGTTCTTC.

The rearrangement joins TRBV7-8 to TRBJ2-1; D might be TRBD2 (5 bases). Looked up from germline, CDR1 is SGHVS and CDR2 is FQNEAQ. This CDR3 contains 16 residues. Trimming took 4 bases from V and 4 from J, leaving 17 bases between them. The CDR3 DNA is TGTGCCAGCAGCTCCTCGCGGGTTTCACGATACAATGAGCAGTTCTTC. It yields the protein CASSSSRVSRYNEQFF.

This clonotype was observed a few times. This chain links TRBV7-7 with TRBJ2-3, with TRBD1 matching over 8 bases. V gave up 5 bases and J gave up 7 bases; unmatched junction bases: 5. Germline CDR1 reads SSHAT; CDR2 reads FNYEAQ (reference sequence). This CDR3 spans 13 amino acids. The CDR3 reads CASSTTGGHTQYF. Here the CDR3 DNA reads TGTGCCAGCAGCACAACAGGGGGGCATACGCAGTATTTT. The variable domain in full, completed from reference TRBV7-7 and TRBJ2-3, reads GAGVSQSPRYKVTKRGQDVTLRCDPISSHATLYWYQQALGQGPEFLTYFNYEAQPDKSGLPSDRFSAERPEGSISTLTIQRTEQRDSAMYRCASSTTGGHTQYFGPGTRLTVL.

The chain has TRBV20-1 and TRBJ2-5; D not certain. The V and J ends lost 1 base and 2 bases respectively, with 11 bases between them. The germline CDR1 and CDR2 sequences are DFQATT and SNEGSKA (reference sequence). The CDR3 runs to 14 residues. The CDR3 spells CSARVKITQETQYF. DNA for the CDR3: TGCAGTGCTAGAGTGAAAATTACACAAGAGACCCAGTACTTC.